Each of the 3 T cell receptor beta chains below was sequenced from the same sample in a study of shared clonotypes between healthy human individuals. Sequencing used immunoSEQ multiplex PCR; TCRdb keeps in-frame clones, though not all of them. Counted here are more than 2 million clones, over 85% occurring once; the ten biggest clones make up 1.5% to 2%. CD8 cells regarded as naive lacked CD45RO, were positively chosen for CCR7, and omitted terminally differentiated effector memory CD45RA+ cells. Material for sequencing was naive CD8+ T cells from PBMCs. The receptors derive from a man between 18 and 29 years old in good health. Some clones in this sample may be carry-over from other donors' samples.

The chain links TRBV28 to TRBJ2-5; 9 nucleotides agree with TRBD1. Germline trimming cut 2 bases from V and 2 bases from J; bases unmatched to any gene: 3. The germline V gene has CDR1 MDHEN and CDR2 SYDVKM. The CDR3 runs to 15 residues. CDR3 bases: TGTGCCAGCAGTTTAGGGGACAGGGTACAAGAGACCCAGTACTTC. It codes for CASSLGDRVQETQYF.

V and J are TRBV30 and TRBJ1-2; the D gene is possibly TRBD1 (5 bases). Germline assignment: CDR1 GTSNPN and CDR2 SVGIG (reference sequence). The V and J ends lost 1 base and 6 bases respectively, with 15 bases between them. The CDR3 contains 14 residues. The CDR3 reads CAWSGGSGSHGYTF. CDR3 in DNA: TGTGCCTGGAGTGGGGGCTCCGGATCCCATGGCTACACCTTC.

The rearrangement links TRBV6-6 to TRBJ2-1; D is unresolved. Germline V gene lookup returns CDR1 MNHNY and CDR2 SVGAGI (reference sequence). The CDR3 extends over 16 amino acids. V was trimmed by 0 bases and J by 0 bases, leaving 9 bases between them. The CDR3 spells CASSYSISYSYNEQFF. The CDR3 bases are TGTGCCAGCAGTTACTCGATCTCCTACTCCTACAATGAGCAGTTCTTC.